This TCR beta chain is from a study of blood T cell repertoires in COVID-19. Libraries were prepared by immunoSEQ multiplex PCR; TCRdb keeps only in-frame clonotypes and omits some of them. Altogether 450,000 or so clones are present, around 90% being singletons, with the ten largest covering 0.65% to 1%. Trimming took 6 bases from V and 9 from J, leaving 17 bases between them. The CDR3 covers 12 residues. Germline CDR1 SQVTM, CDR2 ANQGSEA. Sequenced: peripheral blood. The chain joins TRBV29-1 to TRBJ1-1; tentative D call: TRBD1 (5 bases). This TCR was sampled from a man between 18 and 35 years old with COVID-19, enrolled during active disease. This CDR3 reads CSVAPRGGKAFF. The DNA for the CDR3 is TGCAGCGTCGCCCCCCGGGGGGGAAAAGCTTTCTTT.